Following are 8 T cell receptor beta chains from one sample sequenced in a study of immune cell composition in non-small cell lung cancer (dated by TCRdb to 2017 to 2019). Library preparation employed the immunoSEQ multiplex PCR assay. TCRdb retrieved this table from immuneACCESS and kept in-frame rearrangements only. Not all clones are present; in checked studies, unresolved V genes account for under half, and no reason is known for the remainder. The table for this sample lists roughly 15,000 clones; roughly 73% of them were counted only once. In total, the top ten clones hold approximately 14% of the sample. Input material: lung tumor tissue. The receptors were sampled from a human donor with non-small cell lung cancer.

This sequence joins TRBV2 and TRBJ1-2; D uncertain. V was shortened by 8 bases and J by 0 bases, with 10 bases between the two germline ends. The germline gives CDR1 SNHLY, CDR2 FYNNEI. This CDR3 has 13 residues. The CDR3, as DNA: TGTGCCAGCGAGGCTGAAACTAACTATGGCTACACCTTC. Translated, it gives CASEAETNYGYTF.

This clone was counted a few times. This chain connects TRBV19 to TRBJ1-2; TRBD1 is a possible D gene (5 bases). Trimming pared 3 bases from V and 7 bases from J, leaving 12 bases between. The germline V gene encodes CDR1 LNHDA and CDR2 SQIVND (reference sequence). The CDR3 extends over 13 amino acids. The CDR3 sequence: CASSIRQGTGYTF. For the CDR3, the DNA is TGTGCCAGTAGTATCCGGCAGGGTACTGGCTACACCTTC.

As DNA, the CDR3 is TGTGCCAGCAGCTTCCAGTCTAGGGGGAACACTGAAGCTTTCTTT. Translating it yields CASSFQSRGNTEAFF. V is TRBV7-8 and J is TRBJ1-1; a possible D gene is TRBD1 (5 bases). The CDR3 is 15 amino acids. V shed 3 bases and J shed 1 base, with 12 bases lying between them. The germline V gene has CDR1 SGHVS and CDR2 FQNEAQ.

V usage is TRBV9 and J usage is TRBJ2-3, with TRBD1 identical over 7 bases. V shed 0 bases and J 6 bases; nucleotides not matched to a gene: 4. The CDR3 sequence is 14 residues long. From germline, CDR1 is SGDLS and CDR2 YYNGEE. The CDR3 DNA sequence: TGTGCCAGCAGCGTAGAAGGGGGCAGTGATACGCAGTATTTT. It specifies CASSVEGGSDTQYF.

The V and J genes are TRBV5-1 and TRBJ2-1; the match to TRBD1 covers 9 bases. The CDR3 runs 14 residues. Germline CDR1 and CDR2: SGHRS and YFSETQ. The V and J ends lost 7 bases and 0 bases, in that order; junction bases with no gene match: 2. The CDR3 loop is CASWGQGSYNEQFF. Here the CDR3 DNA reads TGCGCCAGCTGGGGACAGGGCTCCTACAATGAGCAGTTCTTC.

This chain connects TRBV29-1 to TRBJ2-3, with D possibly TRBD2 on 5 matching bases. The CDR3 consists of 13 residues. Germline loops: CDR1 SQVTM, CDR2 ANQGSEA. Trimming cost V 5 bases and J 0 bases, with 9 bases left between them. The CDR3 loop is CSVIGGSTDTQYF. Here the CDR3 DNA reads TGCAGCGTTATCGGCGGGAGCACAGATACGCAGTATTTT.

The V gene is TRBV15, the J gene TRBJ1-1; D not certain. CDR3 size: 13 residues. V was cut by 1 base and J by 1 base, with 4 bases left in between. Germline CDR1 reads LNHNV; CDR2 reads YYDKDF (reference sequence). Written as DNA, the CDR3 is TGTGCCACCAGCAGAGGGCCGAACACTGAAGCTTTCTTT. It is translated as CATSRGPNTEAFF.

This clone was observed once. The J gene is TRBJ2-2, the V gene TRBV4-3; possibly TRBD2 for D (6 bases). The ends were cut back, 2 bases at V and 3 bases at J, with 19 bases in the middle. This CDR3 is 18 amino acids long. The germline CDR1 and CDR2 sequences are LGHNA and YSLEER. CDR3 DNA: TGCGCCAGCAGCCAATTTACCCTTAGGCGGGGATACACCGGGGAGCTGTTTTTT. Amino acid sequence: CASSQFTLRRGYTGELFF.